Detailed here is one T cell receptor (beta chain). The source of the sample is a study of control samples from healthy donors and cancer patients. The CDR3 spans 16 residues. V shed 5 bases and J 6 bases; nucleotides not matched to a gene: 14. Per the germline V gene, CDR1 is SGHTA and CDR2 is FQGNSA. Measured with immunoSEQ multiplex PCR; TCRdb has only the in-frame clones, and not every one. The profile shows tens of thousands of clones, roughly 90% of them singletons. The source is a man in his fifties or sixties with colorectal cancer. The V gene is TRBV7-2, the J gene TRBJ2-7; 9 nucleotides line up with TRBD2. The sequenced sample was PBMCs. CDR3 sequence reads: CASSPGLAMSAREQYF. For the CDR3, the DNA is TGTGCCAGCAGCCCGGGACTAGCAATGTCCGCTCGCGAGCAGTACTTC.